Following are 30 T cell receptor beta chains from one sample sequenced in a study of blood T cells in healthy people across ages. Then a second PCR, running roughly 7 to 11 cycles, was carried out with a sample-barcoded 5' primer and a J-beta primer mix. Each CDR3 protein is one row after TCRdb ran MiXCR on the 5' RACE reads. This sample has about 640,000 distinct CDR3 sequences, with approximately 40% found just once. Material for sequencing was blood. Source of these receptors: a man older than 75 in good health.

This chain joins TRBV28 and TRBJ2-7, with TRBD1 matching over 10 bases. The CDR3 totals 15 residues. Germline V gene lookup returns CDR1 MDHEN and CDR2 SYDVKM. V trimming: 5 bases; J trimming: 7 bases; junction bases outside the gene matches: 11. The CDR3 reads CASSPLDRGAHEQYF. CDR3 in DNA: TGTGCCAGCAGTCCCCTGGACAGGGGGGCCCATGAGCAGTACTTC.

The chain recombines TRBV18 with TRBJ1-6; possibly TRBD1 for D (6 bases). Germline-derived CDR1 and CDR2 are KGHSH and LQKENI. The CDR3 length is 15 residues. V was shortened by 4 bases and J by 5 bases, with 12 bases between the two germline ends. This CDR3 reads CASSRDGTNNSPLHF. For the CDR3, the DNA is TGTGCCAGCTCACGGGACGGGACAAATAATTCACCCCTCCACTTT.

This chain links TRBV28 with TRBJ1-1; tentative D call: TRBD1 (6 bases). The CDR3 is made up of 15 amino acids. The germline gives CDR1 MDHEN, CDR2 SYDVKM. V was clipped by 5 bases and J by 4 bases, with 17 bases between them. The CDR3 bases are TGTGCCAGCAGTAGCTCTTGGGGGGCGACCACTGAAGCTTTCTTT. It specifies CASSSSWGATTEAFF.

This clonotype has just a few counts. V and J are TRBV27 and TRBJ2-6; TRBD1 is a possible D gene (5 bases). Trimming removed 2 bases from V and 0 bases from J, with 11 bases in between. Germline CDR1 and CDR2: MNHEY and SMNVEV (reference sequence). The CDR3 is 17 residues long. This CDR3 reads CASSLRGTLSGANVLTF. CDR3 nucleotide sequence: TGTGCCAGCAGTTTAAGGGGCACCCTCTCTGGGGCCAACGTCCTGACTTTC.

This chain uses TRBV20-1 with TRBJ2-7, with 11 bases identical to TRBD2. The germline V gene encodes CDR1 DFQATT and CDR2 SNEGSKA (reference sequence). This CDR3 is built from 15 residues. Germline trimming cut 6 bases from V and 3 bases from J; bases unmatched to any gene: 10. CDR3 coding DNA: TGCAGTGCCCGACGACTAGCGGGATTGCACTACGAGCAGTACTTC. It specifies CSARRLAGLHYEQYF.

This rearrangement joins TRBV15 to TRBJ2-3, with unresolved D. This CDR3 region has 14 residues. The V end was cut by 1 base, the J end by 2 bases, with 7 bases between. The germline V gene has CDR1 LNHNV and CDR2 YYDKDF (reference sequence). CDR3 sequence (DNA): TGTGCCACCAGCAGAGTCGCCACCACAGATACGCAGTATTTT. It translates to CATSRVATTDTQYF.

This clonotype was counted many times. DNA of the CDR3: TGCGCCAGCAGCCAAGGCGAGGGAGGGAGCGAGCAGTACTTC. Encoded protein: CASSQGEGGSEQYF. This chain joins TRBV4-3 and TRBJ2-7, with 7 bases that match TRBD2. This CDR3 comprises 14 residues. Germline-derived CDR1 and CDR2 are LGHNA and YSLEER. The junction had 6 bases not matched to a gene; V was cut back by 1 base and J by 6 bases.

Note on this clonotype: At one of its ends the junction is not consistent with the germline gene, which may arise from a read error. The chain links TRBV7-9 to TRBJ1-2; a possible D gene is TRBD1 (5 bases). Germline CDR1 and CDR2: SEHNR and FQNEAQ (reference sequence). The CDR3 sequence is 15 residues long. CDR3 coding DNA: TGTGCCAGCAGCCTCAAAGACAGACTAAACTATGGCTGCACCTTC. This translates into CASSLKDRLNYGCTF.

The CDR3 sequence is CASSQFRGSDTGELFF. In DNA form, the CDR3 reads TGTGCCAGCAGCCAATTCCGTGGTTCGGACACCGGGGAGCTGTTTTTT. This chain links TRBV3-1 with TRBJ2-2, with D uncertain. The germline V gene has CDR1 LGHDT and CDR2 YNNKEL (reference sequence). Trimming left V 2 bases short and J 3 bases short, with 13 bases between. CDR3 length equals 16 residues. Filled out from reference TRBV3-1 and TRBJ2-2, the complete variable domain reads DTAVSQTPKYLVTQMGNDKSIKCEQNLGHDTMYWYKQDSKKFLKIMFSYNNKELIINETVPNRFSPKSPDKAHLNLHINSLELGDSAVYFCASSQFRGSDTGELFFGEGSRLTVL.

V gene TRBV7-2 combines with J gene TRBJ1-1, with D possibly TRBD1 on 5 matching bases. The V gene's germline CDR1 is SGHTA and CDR2 FQGNSA. The CDR3 contains 14 residues. Trimming removed 5 bases at V and 6 bases at J, with 16 bases between. The CDR3 protein is CASSMLQDLSEAFF. In DNA, the CDR3 is TGTGCCAGCAGCATGCTACAGGACCTCTCTGAAGCTTTCTTT.

This clonotype was seen at least ten times. The chain joins TRBV11-2 to TRBJ1-6, with 7 bases matching TRBD1. The CDR3 totals 14 residues. Losses at the gene ends were 7 bases for V and 9 bases for J; bases not matched to a gene: 9. Germline CDR1 reads SGHAT; CDR2 reads FQNNGV. The CDR3 bases are TGTGCCAGCACCAGTCGGGACAGTGGTTCACCCCTCCACTTT. This encodes CASTSRDSGSPLHF.

The V call is TRBV7-9, the J call TRBJ2-1, with D perhaps TRBD1 (6 bases). The J call may be wrong; the DNA end is better matched by TRBJ2-7. The CDR3 consists of 15 residues. Germline V gene sequence: CDR1 SEHNR, CDR2 FQNEAQ (reference sequence). CDR3 in DNA: TGTGCCAGCAGCTTTAGTCAGGGGAGATACAATGAGCAGTACTTC. Residues: CASSFSQGRYNEQYF.

In its sample, this clonotype was seen a few times. The V gene is TRBV20-1, the J gene TRBJ2-7; the D gene could be TRBD1 or TRBD2 (5 bases each). The CDR3 runs 13 residues. Trimming cost V 6 bases and J 6 bases, with 18 bases left between them. Looked up from germline, CDR1 is DFQATT and CDR2 is SNEGSKA (reference sequence). CDR3: CSAPFGGQGEQYF. The CDR3 nucleotides are TGCAGTGCCCCCTTCGGAGGCCAGGGCGAGCAGTACTTC.

This chain joins TRBV20-1 and TRBJ2-7; D may be TRBD1 (7 bases). Trimming pared 6 bases from V and 3 bases from J, leaving 21 bases between. The length of the CDR3 is 15 residues. Germline V gene lookup returns CDR1 DFQATT and CDR2 SNEGSKA (reference sequence). The CDR3 coding sequence is TGCAGTGCCCAGGACAGGAGGGAGTCCTACTACGAGCAGTACTTC. It encodes CSAQDRRESYYEQYF.

A single count supports this clonotype. V and J are TRBV6-5 and TRBJ2-1; the match to TRBD2 covers 9 bases. CDR1 and CDR2 (germline): MNHEY, SVGAGI. V shed 3 bases, J shed 4 bases, and the junction held 4 bases outside the gene matches. The CDR3 sequence is 15 residues long. The CDR3 is CASSYDSGRYNEQFF. CDR3 DNA sequence: TGTGCCAGCAGTTATGATAGCGGGAGATACAATGAGCAGTTCTTC.

This clonotype is a singleton in its sample. J is TRBJ2-1 and V is TRBV14; D unresolved. The assigned J gene may be wrong: the sequence end matches TRBJ2-7 better. This CDR3 comprises 14 residues. From germline, CDR1 is SGHDN and CDR2 FVKESK. The chain's CDR3 is CASSGLNSYNEQYF. CDR3 nucleotide sequence: TGTGCCAGCAGTGGGCTAAATTCCTACAATGAGCAGTACTTC.

V is TRBV7-9 and J is TRBJ2-7; 10 bases agree with TRBD2. Germline-derived CDR1 and CDR2 are SEHNR and FQNEAQ (reference sequence). J was trimmed by 2 bases and V by 6 bases; bases with no gene match: 10. CDR3 length: 16 amino acids. DNA of the CDR3: TGTGCCAGCAGTAAAACCGGGACTAGCGACGCCTACGAGCAGTACTTC. This codes for CASSKTGTSDAYEQYF.

V gene TRBV27 combines with J gene TRBJ2-3, with unresolved D. The CDR3 has 15 amino acids. Trimming shortened V by 1 base and J by 2 bases, and 10 bases separated the two germline ends. The germline CDR1 and CDR2 sequences are MNHEY and SMNVEV (reference sequence). CDR3 DNA sequence: TGTGCCAGCAGTTTATACGCCAATCCCACAGATACGCAGTATTTT. Translating it yields CASSLYANPTDTQYF.

This clonotype was seen more than once but under ten times. The chain recombines TRBV7-2 with TRBJ2-7; 12 bases are a match to TRBD2. From germline, CDR1 is SGHTA and CDR2 FQGNSA. There are 16 residues in the CDR3. V shed 3 bases and J 0 bases; nucleotides not matched to a gene: 3. CDR3 loop: CASSFRTSGISYEQYF. In DNA form, the CDR3 reads TGTGCCAGCAGCTTTAGGACTAGCGGGATCTCCTACGAGCAGTACTTC.

The chain combines TRBV6-2 or TRBV6-3 with TRBJ2-5; D is unresolved. Looked up from germline, CDR1 is MNHEY and CDR2 is SVGEGT. V was shortened by 0 bases and J by 6 bases, with 14 bases between the two germline ends. The CDR3 sequence is 15 residues long. CDR3 sequence: CASSYSKVYQKTQYF. The DNA for the CDR3 is TGTGCCAGCAGTTACTCGAAGGTATATCAGAAGACCCAGTACTTC.

This clonotype was counted at least ten times. The rearrangement joins TRBV4-2 to TRBJ2-1; 7 bases are a match to TRBD2. Germline CDR1 is LGHNA and CDR2 is YNFKEQ. V dropped 1 base and J dropped 3; count of bases not matched to a gene: 6. This CDR3 region has 16 residues. CDR3 amino acids: CASSQVGGMVYNEQFF. Written as DNA, the CDR3 is TGTGCCAGCAGCCAAGTCGGGGGGATGGTCTACAATGAGCAGTTCTTC.

In its sample, this clonotype was seen a few times. V usage is TRBV6-2 or TRBV6-3 and J usage is TRBJ1-1; possible D gene TRBD1, 5 bases. Trimming shortened V by 7 bases and J by 1 base, and 16 bases separated the two germline ends. The CDR3 runs to 15 residues. Germline V gives CDR1 MNHEY, CDR2 SVGEGT. The CDR3 DNA reads TGTGCCAGCAAGCGTGAGGACACGGCGAACACTGAAGCTTTCTTT. Residues: CASKREDTANTEAFF.

Only a few counts were recorded for this clonotype. This chain joins TRBV28 and TRBJ2-7; the D gene is possibly TRBD2 (5 bases). Trimming removed 8 bases from V and 5 bases from J, with 16 bases in between. Germline CDR1 reads MDHEN; CDR2 reads SYDVKM. This CDR3 region has 13 residues. CDR3 loop: CASEIGRGNEQYF. In DNA, the CDR3 is TGTGCCAGCGAAATCGGACGAGGGAACGAGCAGTACTTC.

This clonotype came up a few times. The V and J genes are TRBV10-2 and TRBJ2-1; TRBD2 matches 9 bases. The CDR3 is made up of 15 amino acids. Germline CDR1 WSHSY, CDR2 SAAADI. The junction had 12 bases not matched to a gene; V was cut back by 6 bases and J by 9 bases. The CDR3 DNA reads TGCGCCAGCAGCTCTGCGGGAGGGCCTCGAAGTGAGCAGTTCTTC. Its translation: CASSSAGGPRSEQFF.

V gene TRBV6-2 or TRBV6-3 combines with J gene TRBJ2-7, with D possibly being TRBD1 (5 bases). The germline V and J ends were trimmed by 7 bases and 2 bases, with 12 bases remaining between them. The germline gives CDR1 MNHEY, CDR2 SVGEGT. The CDR3 extends over 13 amino acids. CDR3: CASTRGQTYEQYF. CDR3 coding DNA: TGTGCCAGCACTAGGGGCCAGACCTACGAGCAGTACTTC.

The chain links TRBV4-1 to TRBJ2-1; D unresolved. This CDR3 has 15 residues. Per the germline V gene, CDR1 is MGHRA and CDR2 is YSYEKL. V dropped 3 bases and J dropped 0 bases, with 9 bases sitting between them. The CDR3 protein is CASSQLDSSYNEQFF. DNA of the CDR3: TGCGCCAGCAGCCAGTTAGATAGCTCCTACAATGAGCAGTTCTTC.

The V and J genes are TRBV20-1 and TRBJ2-5; TRBD2 aligns across 8 bases. The CDR3 runs 14 residues. V was pared by 4 bases and J by 4 bases, with 8 bases of the junction left unmatched. CDR1 and CDR2 from the germline V gene are DFQATT and SNEGSKA (reference sequence). CDR3 coding DNA: TGCAGTGCTAAAGGCGGGGGGAAGGGAGAGACCCAGTACTTC. Protein: CSAKGGGKGETQYF.

This chain links TRBV12-3 or TRBV12-4 with TRBJ2-5, with D possibly TRBD1 on 6 matching bases. CDR3 length: 13 amino acids. The germline V and J ends were trimmed by 7 bases and 3 bases, with 12 bases remaining between them. The CDR3: CASNRDGEETQYF. The CDR3 bases are TGTGCCAGCAACAGGGACGGTGAAGAGACCCAGTACTTC.

This clonotype was observed a few times. This chain joins TRBV7-6 and TRBJ1-6; 9 bases fit TRBD1. Germline trimming cut 4 bases from V and 10 bases from J; bases unmatched to any gene: 11. The CDR3 is 16 residues long. Germline V CDR1 and CDR2: SGHVS, FNYEAQ. The chain's CDR3 is CASSSKDRGKGSPLHF. In DNA form, the CDR3 reads TGTGCCAGCAGCTCGAAAGACAGGGGGAAGGGCTCACCCCTCCACTTT. The full variable domain, rest sourced from reference TRBV7-6 and TRBJ1-6, is GAGVSQSPRYKVTKRGQDVALRCDPISGHVSLYWYRQALGQGPEFLTYFNYEAQQDKSGLPNDRFSAERPEGSISTLTIQRTEQRDSAMYRCASSSKDRGKGSPLHFGNGTRLTVT.

The chain joins TRBV20-1 to TRBJ1-6; D gene ambiguous. This CDR3 is built from 13 residues. Trimming took 3 bases from V and 7 from J, leaving 10 bases between them. CDR1 and CDR2 from the germline V gene are DFQATT and SNEGSKA (reference sequence). The CDR3, as DNA: TGCAGTGCTAGGTGGCAGGAAAATTCACCCCTCCACTTT. Protein product: CSARWQENSPLHF.